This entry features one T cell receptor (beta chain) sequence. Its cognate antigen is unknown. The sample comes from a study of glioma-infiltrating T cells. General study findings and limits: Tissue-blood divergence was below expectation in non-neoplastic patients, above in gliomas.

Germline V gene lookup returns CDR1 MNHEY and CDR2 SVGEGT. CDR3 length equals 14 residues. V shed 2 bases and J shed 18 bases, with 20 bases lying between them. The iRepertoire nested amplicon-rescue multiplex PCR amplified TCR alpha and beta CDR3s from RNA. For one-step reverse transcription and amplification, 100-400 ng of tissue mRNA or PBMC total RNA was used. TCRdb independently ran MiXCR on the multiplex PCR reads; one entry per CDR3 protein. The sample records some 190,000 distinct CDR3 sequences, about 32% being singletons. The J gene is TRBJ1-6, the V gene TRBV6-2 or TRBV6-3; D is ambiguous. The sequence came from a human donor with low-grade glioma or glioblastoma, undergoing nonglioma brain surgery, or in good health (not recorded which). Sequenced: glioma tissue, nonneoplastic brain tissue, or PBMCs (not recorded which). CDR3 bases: TGTGCCAGCAGTTACGGCGTTTTGGCCAATTCACACCACTTT. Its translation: CASSYGVLANSHHF.